The 28 T cell receptor beta chains listed next were all sequenced from one sample in a study of T cell repertoires in cytomegalovirus infection. TCRdb called the reads again in MiXCR, with one record for every CDR3 protein. The table lists around 490,000 distinct CDR3 sequences, about 30% of them singletons. What was sequenced was PBMCs. These receptors originate from a human donor in good health (CMV status not recorded). Some clones in this sample may be carry-over from other donors' samples.

This clonotype was detected a few times. The rearrangement joins TRBV27 to TRBJ1-4, with no clear D. The V gene lost 3 bases and the J gene lost 6 bases, with 11 bases spanning the gap. The germline gives CDR1 MNHEY, CDR2 SMNVEV (reference sequence). This CDR3 is built from 14 residues. The CDR3 DNA follows: TGTGCCAGCAGTTTTTATAGGGCCCATGAAAAACTGTTTTTT. Its protein product is CASSFYRAHEKLFF.

The chain combines TRBV27 with TRBJ1-1; 9 nucleotides match TRBD1. Trimming took 4 bases from V and 5 from J; bases not matched to a gene: 11. Germline V CDR1 and CDR2: MNHEY, SMNVEV (reference sequence). This CDR3 is built from 16 residues. The CDR3 reads CASSYLPGQGKTEAFF. The CDR3 DNA follows: TGTGCCAGCAGTTACCTGCCCGGACAGGGGAAGACTGAAGCTTTCTTT.

This clonotype turned up a few times. This chain uses TRBV5-6 with TRBJ2-3; tentatively, D is TRBD1 (6 bases). The germline gives CDR1 SGHDT, CDR2 YYEEEE. This CDR3 comprises 14 residues. The V gene lost 1 base and the J gene lost 5 bases, with 11 bases spanning the gap. DNA of the CDR3: TGTGCCAGCAGCTTGAGGACAGCTTTAGATACGCAGTATTTT. Translating gives CASSLRTALDTQYF.

The chain couples TRBV5-5 to TRBJ1-2, with 9 positions matching TRBD1. Per germline, CDR1 SGHKS and CDR2 YYEKEE (reference sequence). The V gene end was trimmed by 3 bases and the J gene end by 12 bases; junction bases not matched to a gene: 12. This CDR3 has 14 amino acids. Written as DNA, the CDR3 is TGTGCCAGCAGCTACGGGACAGGGACTATGGAGGACACCTTC. This codes for CASSYGTGTMEDTF.

In its sample, this clonotype was seen many times. The chain carries TRBV7-6 and TRBJ2-2; 8 nucleotides align to TRBD2. With 5 bases clipped from V and 1 base from J, the junction kept 6 bases outside the gene matches. Per the germline V gene, CDR1 is SGHVS and CDR2 is FNYEAQ. This CDR3 is built from 16 residues. CDR3 nucleotides: TGTGCCAGCAGCCCGTATGCGGGAGGGAACACCGGGGAGCTGTTTTTT. Translating gives CASSPYAGGNTGELFF.

Only a few counts were recorded for this clonotype. This chain connects TRBV7-8 to TRBJ2-2; no reliable D call. Trimming took 4 bases from V and 1 from J, leaving 7 bases between them. Germline V CDR1 and CDR2: SGHVS, FQNEAQ. This CDR3 contains 14 residues. The CDR3, as DNA: TGTGCCAGCAGCTCCTTTGGGAACACCGGGGAGCTGTTTTTT. Protein product: CASSSFGNTGELFF. The full variable domain, completed using reference TRBV7-8 and TRBJ2-2, is GAGVSQSPRYKVAKRGQDVALRCDPISGHVSLFWYQQALGQGPEFLTYFQNEAQLDKSGLPSDRFFAERPEGSVSTLKIQRTQQEDSAVYLCASSSFGNTGELFFGEGSRLTVL.

This clonotype was counted between two and nine times. V and J are TRBV7-2 and TRBJ2-2; 8 bases line up with TRBD2. The CDR3 extends over 17 amino acids. From germline, CDR1 is SGHTA and CDR2 FQGNSA. The V gene end was trimmed by 6 bases and the J gene end by 2 bases; junction bases not matched to a gene: 11. The chain's CDR3 is CASRKPSGRLNTGELFF. DNA of the CDR3: TGTGCCAGCAGGAAACCGAGCGGGAGACTAAACACCGGGGAGCTGTTTTTT. The full variable domain, with the rest looked up from reference TRBV7-2 and TRBJ2-2, is GAGVSQSPSNKVTEKGKDVELRCDPISGHTALYWYRQSLGQGLEFLIYFQGNSAPDKSGLPSDRFSAERTGGSVSTLTIQRTQQEDSAVYLCASRKPSGRLNTGELFFGEGSRLTVL.

V usage is TRBV12-3 or TRBV12-4 and J usage is TRBJ1-2; D is perhaps TRBD1 (5 bases). V shed 4 bases and J shed 14 bases, with 17 bases lying between them. The CDR3 sequence is 12 residues long. The CDR3 sequence is CASSSGGTARTF. CDR3 DNA: TGTGCCAGCAGTTCGGGAGGGACGGCTAGAACCTTC.

The genes are TRBV9 and TRBJ2-5; the D is unclear. Germline CDR1 reads SGDLS; CDR2 reads YYNGEE. CDR3 length: 13 amino acids. V was clipped by 2 bases and J by 4 bases, with 9 bases between them. DNA of the CDR3: TGTGCCAGCAGCGTGCGTCCTCGAGAGACCCAGTACTTC. Its protein is CASSVRPRETQYF. The complete variable domain, with remaining parts taken from reference TRBV9 and TRBJ2-5, reads DSGVTQTPKHLITATGQRVTLRCSPRSGDLSVYWYQQSLDQGLQFLIQYYNGEERAKGNILERFSAQQFPDLHSELNLSSLELGDSALYFCASSVRPRETQYFGPGTRLLVL.

This chain connects TRBV6-6 to TRBJ1-5; the match to TRBD1 covers 9 bases. This CDR3 is built from 16 residues. CDR1 is MNHNY, CDR2 SVGAGI, per germline (reference sequence). The V and J ends lost 4 bases and 4 bases, in that order; junction bases with no gene match: 8. The CDR3 nucleotides read TGTGCCAGCAGTTCCTCGGGACAGGGTAGGAATCAGCCCCAGCATTTT. Its translation is CASSSSGQGRNQPQHF.

This clonotype has only a few counts. The chain joins TRBV11-2 to TRBJ2-2; D not resolved. This CDR3 is built from 14 residues. V gave up 1 base and J gave up 6 bases, with 9 bases separating them. The germline V gene encodes CDR1 SGHAT and CDR2 FQNNGV. The CDR3 DNA reads TGTGCCAGCAGCTTAGGATCTAGGTCCGGGGAGCTGTTTTTT. Protein sequence: CASSLGSRSGELFF.

This sequence joins TRBV13 and TRBJ2-1, with 8 positions matching TRBD2. There are 18 residues in the CDR3. V lost 5 bases and J lost 7; bases outside the gene matches: 19. Germline values: CDR1 PRHDT, CDR2 FYEKMQ (reference sequence). The CDR3 loop is CASSRDITGTRVRNEQFF. CDR3 sequence (DNA): TGTGCCAGCAGCAGAGACATAACCGGGACTAGGGTAAGGAATGAGCAGTTCTTC.

The rearrangement uses TRBV12-3 or TRBV12-4 and TRBJ2-1; D tentatively fits TRBD1 or TRBD2 (7 bases each). Trimming took off 5 bases at V and 6 bases at J, with 29 bases between the two ends. The CDR3 covers 19 residues. The CDR3 loop is CASSPRQVLGLGGRNEQFF. The CDR3, as DNA: TGTGCCAGCAGTCCCAGACAGGTTCTAGGACTAGGGGGCCGCAATGAGCAGTTCTTC.

This sequence joins TRBV7-2 and TRBJ1-2, with unresolved D. Trimming cost V 1 base and J 4 bases, with 7 bases left between them. There are 13 residues in the CDR3. The germline V gene encodes CDR1 SGHTA and CDR2 FQGNSA. CDR3 DNA sequence: TGTGCCAGCAGCTTAGACGGCCCCTATGGCTACACCTTC. Protein sequence: CASSLDGPYGYTF.

This clonotype was detected only a few times. The chain has TRBV7-3 and TRBJ2-3, with TRBD2 matching over 10 bases. This CDR3 comprises 15 residues. V dropped 5 bases and J dropped 2; count of bases not matched to a gene: 4. Germline V CDR1 and CDR2: SGHTA, FQGTGA. The CDR3 reads CASSPGTSATDTQYF. The CDR3 region has the DNA TGTGCCAGCAGCCCGGGGACTAGCGCCACAGATACGCAGTATTTT.

This clonotype has ten or more counts. The chain combines TRBV7-2 with TRBJ2-1, with 8 bases that match TRBD2. Unmatched junction bases numbered 10, after V lost 5 bases and J lost 13 bases. Germline lookup yields CDR1 SGHTA and CDR2 FQGNSA. The CDR3 totals 13 residues. The CDR3 spells CASSNSGLANQFF. The DNA of the CDR3 is TGTGCCAGCAGCAACTCCGGACTAGCAAATCAGTTCTTC.

This clonotype was seen only a few times. V is TRBV20-1 and J is TRBJ1-6; D gene unclear. The V gene lost 5 bases and the J gene lost 5 bases, with 13 bases spanning the gap. In germline, CDR1 is DFQATT, CDR2 SNEGSKA (reference sequence). The CDR3 is 14 amino acids. The CDR3 nucleotides read TGCAGTGCTGGCGGGCCAGCAAATAATTCACCCCTCCACTTT. Protein product: CSAGGPANNSPLHF.

V and J are TRBV7-8 and TRBJ1-4; no clear D gene. The V gene's germline CDR1 is SGHVS and CDR2 FQNEAQ. The CDR3 length is 14 residues. Trimming stripped 2 bases from V and 2 bases from J, with 6 bases between. The CDR3 region is CASSLWQTNEKLFF. The DNA of the CDR3 is TGTGCCAGCAGCTTATGGCAGACTAATGAAAAACTGTTTTTT.

The V gene is TRBV5-4, the J gene TRBJ2-1, with D perhaps TRBD1 or TRBD2 (6 bases each). Germline V gene lookup returns CDR1 SGHNT and CDR2 YYREEE (reference sequence). V was trimmed by 0 bases and J by 9 bases, leaving 10 bases between them. The CDR3 runs 13 residues. The CDR3 reads CASSLGGAGEQFF. CDR3 coding DNA: TGTGCCAGCAGCTTGGGGGGGGCGGGTGAGCAGTTCTTC.

The chain is built from TRBV5-4 and TRBJ2-6; TRBD1 or TRBD2 may be the D gene (6 bases each). CDR3 length: 15 residues. The V gene lost 4 bases and the J gene lost 3 bases, with 11 bases spanning the gap. In germline, CDR1 is SGHNT, CDR2 YYREEE (reference sequence). In nucleotides, the CDR3 is TGTGCCAGCAGCAACGGGGGCGGTGGGGCCAACGTCCTGACTTTC. Protein sequence: CASSNGGGGANVLTF.

This chain connects TRBV4-1 to TRBJ1-5; the match to TRBD1 covers 12 bases. Germline trimming cut 4 bases from V and 6 bases from J; bases unmatched to any gene: 10. The CDR3 totals 17 residues. The germline CDR1 and CDR2 sequences are MGHRA and YSYEKL. The CDR3 region has the DNA TGCGCCAGCAGCCTCACCGGGACAGGGGGCGGTTTTCAGCCCCAGCATTTT. As protein: CASSLTGTGGGFQPQHF.

The chain couples TRBV10-1 to TRBJ2-7; 14 bases line up with TRBD2. Germline V gene lookup returns CDR1 WNHNN and CDR2 SYGVQD (reference sequence). With V trimmed by 11 bases and J by 3 bases, 6 bases remained unmatched. This CDR3 spans 14 amino acids. The CDR3 is CARTGLAGVYEQYV. DNA of the CDR3: TGCGCCCGTACGGGACTAGCGGGAGTCTACGAGCAGTACGTC.

This clonotype appeared a few times. At one of its ends the junction is not consistent with the germline gene, which may arise from a read error. The chain joins TRBV3-1 to TRBJ2-3; 7 bases match TRBD2. Germline V CDR1 and CDR2: LGHDT, YNNKEL (reference sequence). The CDR3 extends over 14 amino acids. The CDR3 loop reads CASSQGSLGGSGAF. CDR3 coding DNA: TGTGCCAGCAGCCAAGGCAGCTTAGGCGGGAGCGGCGCTTTT.

This clonotype was counted at least ten times. The chain couples TRBV12-3 or TRBV12-4 to TRBJ2-3; perhaps TRBD1 as D (5 bases). This CDR3 is built from 16 residues. Trimming stripped 8 bases from V and 3 bases from J, with 21 bases between. Written as DNA, the CDR3 is TGTGCCAGCTCTTGGGAATCGTGGCAGGGTACAGATACGCAGTATTTT. It translates to CASSWESWQGTDTQYF.

The table lists this clonotype with many counts. V and J are TRBV11-2 and TRBJ2-1; D may be TRBD1 (6 bases). This CDR3 spans 15 amino acids. Looked up from germline, CDR1 is SGHAT and CDR2 is FQNNGV. The germline V and J ends were trimmed by 5 bases and 6 bases, with 17 bases remaining between them. CDR3 sequence reads: CASSKGQMATNEQFF. Here the CDR3 DNA reads TGTGCCAGCAGCAAAGGACAGATGGCTACCAATGAGCAGTTCTTC. The entire variable domain, with the rest obtained from reference TRBV11-2 and TRBJ2-1, is as follows: EAGVAQSPRYKIIEKRQSVAFWCNPISGHATLYWYQQILGQGPKLLIQFQNNGVVDDSQLPKDRFSAERLKGVDSTLKIQPAKLEDSAVYLCASSKGQMATNEQFFGPGTRLTVL.

The rearrangement uses TRBV7-9 and TRBJ2-1, with D possibly being TRBD2 (6 bases). Trimming removed 5 bases from V and 0 bases from J, with 20 bases in between. CDR3 length: 18 residues. Per germline, CDR1 SEHNR and CDR2 FQNEAQ (reference sequence). Written as DNA, the CDR3 is TGTGCCAGCAGCGGAATTGGAGGGCCGATGAGCTCCTACAATGAGCAGTTCTTC. The encoded protein is CASSGIGGPMSSYNEQFF.

This clonotype was seen a few times. The chain links TRBV7-6 to TRBJ1-1; D unresolved. The CDR3 consists of 14 residues. Trimming took 0 bases from V and 6 from J, leaving 11 bases between them. Germline V gene lookup returns CDR1 SGHVS and CDR2 FNYEAQ. In DNA, the CDR3 is TGTGCCAGCAGCTTAGCTCGGCATTCGGCTGAAGCTTTCTTT. Amino acid sequence: CASSLARHSAEAFF.

The chain uses TRBV29-1 and TRBJ1-2; TRBD1 matches at 7 bases. The CDR3 has 12 amino acids. Germline trimming cut 8 bases from V and 7 bases from J; bases unmatched to any gene: 10. CDR1 is SQVTM, CDR2 ANQGSEA, per germline. This CDR3 reads CSTLGQGGGYTF. DNA of the CDR3: TGCAGCACCCTAGGGCAGGGGGGTGGCTACACCTTC.